The sequence of this TCR beta chain was determined in a study of T-cell memory formation after mild COVID-19. The V gene end was trimmed by 2 bases and the J gene end by 0 bases; junction bases not matched to a gene: 3. The CDR3 is made up of 15 amino acids. Germline values: CDR1 LNHNV, CDR2 YYDKDF (reference sequence). Study-level points and caveats: Confirmation was lacking for SARS-CoV-2 specificity of second-wave clones that peaked on day 37. Clones contracting across day 15 to 85 had a balanced CD4/CD8 profile; later expanding clones leaned CD4+.

MiXCR, run by TCRdb on the 5' RACE reads, gives a single entry per CDR3 protein. The sample lists roughly 150,000 distinct CDR3 sequences, around 13% occurring once. On this clonotype: Its specificity is not known.

The TCR sequence derives from an adult woman who had mild COVID-19 (a few samples of this study predate the infection). Cell type and time point are not known. Sequenced material: PBMCs or a T cell subset sorted from them (not recorded which). The chain links TRBV15 to TRBJ2-7; 8 positions agree with TRBD1. The CDR3 region has the DNA TGTGCCACCAGCAGATCTCAGGGGGCCTCCTACGAGCAGTACTTC. Encoded protein: CATSRSQGASYEQYF.